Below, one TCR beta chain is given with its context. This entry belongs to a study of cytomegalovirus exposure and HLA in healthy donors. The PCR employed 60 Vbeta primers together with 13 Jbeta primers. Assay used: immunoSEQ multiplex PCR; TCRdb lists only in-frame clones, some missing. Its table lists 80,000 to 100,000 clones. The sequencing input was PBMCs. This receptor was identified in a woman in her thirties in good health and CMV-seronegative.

The CDR3, as DNA: TGTGCCAGCAGCCCTCCGACCTACAGGGAAGAGACCCAGTACTTC. This translates into CASSPPTYREETQYF. This rearrangement joins TRBV28 to TRBJ2-5; the D gene is possibly TRBD1 (6 bases). Germline V lookup: CDR1 MDHEN, CDR2 SYDVKM. V lost 6 bases to trimming and J lost 3 bases, with 17 bases between them. This CDR3 comprises 15 residues.